Listed below are T cell receptor beta chains from one sample, sequenced in a study of siplizumab effects on memory and regulatory T cells. Measured with immunoSEQ multiplex PCR; TCRdb has only the in-frame clones, and not every one. The table lists approximately 94,000 clones, more than 85% of them singletons. Material: CD4+ T cells sorted from blood. These receptor sequences come from a human donor in good health. The CDR3 runs from the conserved cysteine through the conserved F or W. A D gene is named only where the DNA matches it firmly. Clone size, where shown, is once, few, many, or a class for clones that have expanded.

cdr3_length,d_call,j_call,v_call,clone_size,cdr3_nt,cdr3_aa
16,TRBD1,TRBJ1-2,TRBV6-6,-,TGTGCCAGCAGTAAACAGGGGGTGGCGGCTAACTATGGCTACACCTTC,CASSKQGVAANYGYTF
14,TRBD1,TRBJ2-2,TRBV28,-,TGTGCCAGCAGTCCGGGACAGTACACCGGGGAGCTGTTTTTT,CASSPGQYTGELFF
17,-,TRBJ2-7,TRBV7-2,-,TGTGCCAGCAGCTTATCGTCGGTTTCGGGCGGAGGGTACGAGCAGTACTTC,CASSLSSVSGGGYEQYF
14,TRBD2,TRBJ2-1,TRBV25-1,-,TGTGCCAGCACTAGCGGGGGGGCCTACAATGAGCAGTTCTTC,CASTSGGAYNEQFF
16,TRBD1,TRBJ1-3,TRBV12-5,-,TGTGCTAGTGGTATCACAGGGGGCGCGGGTGGAAACACCATATATTTT,CASGITGGAGGNTIYF
15,TRBD1,TRBJ2-3,TRBV5-1,-,TGCGCCAGCAAATACAGGACAGGGAACCCAGATACGCAGTATTTT,CASKYRTGNPDTQYF
15,TRBD1,TRBJ2-2,TRBV28,-,TGTGCCAGCAGCGGGGGACAGGGGAACACCGGGGAGCTGTTTTTT,CASSGGQGNTGELFF
12,-,TRBJ2-7,TRBV11-2,-,TGTGCCAGCAGCTACCAGGAGTCAGGGCAGTACTTC,CASSYQESGQYF
15,TRBD2,TRBJ2-7,TRBV5-1,-,TGCGCCAGCAGCCTCCTAGGGACTAGCTCCTACGAGCAGTACTTC,CASSLLGTSSYEQYF
14,-,TRBJ2-1,TRBV28,-,TGTGCCAGCAGCGCCGGGGGAGCCCACAATGAGCAGTTCTTC,CASSAGGAHNEQFF
11,-,TRBJ2-7,TRBV7-2,-,TGTGCCAGCAGCGCCTCCTACGAGCAGTACTTC,CASSASYEQYF
14,-,TRBJ1-4,TRBV6-1,-,TGTGCCAGCAGCCCACAGGTACTAGTTGAAAAACTGTTTTTT,CASSPQVLVEKLFF
16,TRBD2,TRBJ2-3,TRBV5-1,-,TGCGCCAGCAGCCAACTAGCGGCGAAGGGAACAGATACGCAGTATTTT,CASSQLAAKGTDTQYF
14,-,TRBJ2-3,TRBV18,-,TGTGCCAGCTCTGGAGGGGGGTTCACAGATACGCAGTATTTT,CASSGGGFTDTQYF
14,-,TRBJ2-6,TRBV29-1,once,TGCAGCGTAAGGGGCCCCTCTGGGGCCAACGTCCTGACTTTC,CSVRGPSGANVLTF
14,TRBD2,TRBJ2-1,TRBV6-1,-,TGTGCCAGCTTCGAGCGGGGGGGCGAGATCGAGCAGTTCTTC,CASFERGGEIEQFF
15,TRBD1,TRBJ2-7,TRBV5-6,-,TGTGCCAGCAGTTCCGGGACAGGGGGCTCCTACGAGCAGTACTTC,CASSSGTGGSYEQYF
15,-,TRBJ2-6,TRBV18,-,TGTGCCAGCTCACGCGAACCCCCTGGGGCCAACGTCCTGACTTTC,CASSREPPGANVLTF
11,TRBD1,TRBJ2-5,TRBV20-1,-,TGCAGTGCGGACAGGGGGGAGACCCAGTACTTC,CSADRGETQYF
15,-,TRBJ2-6,TRBV7-6,-,TGTGCCAGCAGCCCCAACCGGGCTGGGGCCAACGTCCTGACTTTC,CASSPNRAGANVLTF
18,TRBD2,TRBJ2-1,TRBV9,once,TGTGCCAGCAGCGTAGCATGGGCGGGGGGGCCCGTGGGCAATGAGCAGTTCTTC,CASSVAWAGGPVGNEQFF
16,-,TRBJ2-3,TRBV7-2,-,TGTGCCAGCAGCTTAGCATGGGGGCCGGGCACAGATACGCAGTATTTT,CASSLAWGPGTDTQYF
15,TRBD2,TRBJ2-1,TRBV4-1,-,TGCGCCAGCAGCCCGCCCCTAGCGGGGGCGGGGGAGCAGTTCTTC,CASSPPLAGAGEQFF
15,TRBD2,TRBJ2-3,TRBV5-1,-,TGCGCCAGCAGCTTGCTAGCGGGGGTCACAGATACGCAGTATTTT,CASSLLAGVTDTQYF
12,-,TRBJ2-2,TRBV11-3,-,TGTGCCAGCAGCTCCTTCACCGGGGAGCTGTTTTTT,CASSSFTGELFF
17,-,TRBJ2-2,TRBV5-1,-,TGCGCCAGCAGCTTGGCCCCACAGGGTAGTAACACCGGGGAGCTGTTTTTT,CASSLAPQGSNTGELFF
15,-,TRBJ1-4,TRBV7-8,-,TGTGCCAGCAGCTCTCCGGGGTCCTTGGGTGAAAAACTGTTTTTT,CASSSPGSLGEKLFF
14,TRBD1,TRBJ2-2,TRBV7-2,-,TGTGCCAGCAGACAGGGGGCGCAGAGCGGGGAGCTGTTTTTT,CASRQGAQSGELFF
12,TRBD1,TRBJ2-5,TRBV29-1,-,TGCAGCGGGACAGGGACCCAAGAGACCCAGTACTTC,CSGTGTQETQYF
18,-,TRBJ1-2,TRBV23-1,-,TGCGCCAGCAGTCCTAAGGAGACAGGCCACCTAGCTCTTAAAGGCTACACCTTC,CASSPKETGHLALKGYTF
13,-,TRBJ1-4,TRBV15,-,TGTGCCACCAGCCTAAGGGACGGTGAAAAACTGTTTTTT,CATSLRDGEKLFF
18,-,TRBJ2-3,TRBV28,-,TGTGCCAGCAGTTTTCGGGCCCGAGGGGGAGGGGGCACAGATACGCAGTATTTT,CASSFRARGGGGTDTQYF
14,-,TRBJ2-7,TRBV7-9,once,TGTGCCAGCAGCTTAGGGCACAGCCCTTACGAGCAGTACTTC,CASSLGHSPYEQYF